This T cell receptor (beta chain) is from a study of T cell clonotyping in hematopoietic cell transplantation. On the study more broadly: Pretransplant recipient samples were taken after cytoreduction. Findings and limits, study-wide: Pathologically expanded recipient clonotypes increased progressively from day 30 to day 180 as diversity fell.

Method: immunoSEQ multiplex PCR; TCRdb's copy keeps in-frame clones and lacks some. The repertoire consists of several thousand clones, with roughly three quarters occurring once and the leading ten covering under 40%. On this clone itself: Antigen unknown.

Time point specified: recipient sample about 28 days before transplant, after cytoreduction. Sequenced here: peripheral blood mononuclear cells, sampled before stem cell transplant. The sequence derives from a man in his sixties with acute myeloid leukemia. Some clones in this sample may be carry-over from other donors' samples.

The CDR3 reads CASSSRQSLNQPQHF. For the CDR3, the DNA is TGTGCCAGCAGCTCCCGACAGAGCCTCAATCAGCCCCAGCATTTT. The genes are TRBV6-5 and TRBJ1-5, with D possibly being TRBD1 (5 bases). The V end lost 6 bases, the J end lost 3 bases, and 15 bases lay between the germline ends. The CDR3 extends over 15 amino acids. CDR1 MNHEY and CDR2 SVGAGI come from the germline V gene.